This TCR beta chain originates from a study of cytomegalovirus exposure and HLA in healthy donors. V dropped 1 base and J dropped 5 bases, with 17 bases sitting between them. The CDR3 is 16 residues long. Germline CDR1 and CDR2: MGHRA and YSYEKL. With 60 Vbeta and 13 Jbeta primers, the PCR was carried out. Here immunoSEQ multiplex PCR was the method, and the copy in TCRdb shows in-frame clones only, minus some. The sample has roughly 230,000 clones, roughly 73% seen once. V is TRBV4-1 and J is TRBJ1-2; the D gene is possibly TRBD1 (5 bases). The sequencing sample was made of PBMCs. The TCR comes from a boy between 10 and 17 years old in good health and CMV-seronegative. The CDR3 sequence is CASSQVLEGHRYGYTF. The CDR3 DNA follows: TGCGCCAGCAGCCAAGTATTGGAGGGGCATCGGTATGGCTACACCTTC.